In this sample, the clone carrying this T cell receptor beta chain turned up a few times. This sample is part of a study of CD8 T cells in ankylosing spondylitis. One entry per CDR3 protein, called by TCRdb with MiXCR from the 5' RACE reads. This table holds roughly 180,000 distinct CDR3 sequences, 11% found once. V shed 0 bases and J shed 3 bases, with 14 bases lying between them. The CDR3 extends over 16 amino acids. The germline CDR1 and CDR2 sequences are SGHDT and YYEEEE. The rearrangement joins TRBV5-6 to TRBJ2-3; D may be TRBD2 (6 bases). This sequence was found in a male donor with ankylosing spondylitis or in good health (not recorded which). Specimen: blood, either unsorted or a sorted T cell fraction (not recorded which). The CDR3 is CASSLAGRDVTDTQYF. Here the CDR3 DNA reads TGTGCCAGCAGCTTGGCCGGGCGGGATGTTACAGATACGCAGTATTTT.